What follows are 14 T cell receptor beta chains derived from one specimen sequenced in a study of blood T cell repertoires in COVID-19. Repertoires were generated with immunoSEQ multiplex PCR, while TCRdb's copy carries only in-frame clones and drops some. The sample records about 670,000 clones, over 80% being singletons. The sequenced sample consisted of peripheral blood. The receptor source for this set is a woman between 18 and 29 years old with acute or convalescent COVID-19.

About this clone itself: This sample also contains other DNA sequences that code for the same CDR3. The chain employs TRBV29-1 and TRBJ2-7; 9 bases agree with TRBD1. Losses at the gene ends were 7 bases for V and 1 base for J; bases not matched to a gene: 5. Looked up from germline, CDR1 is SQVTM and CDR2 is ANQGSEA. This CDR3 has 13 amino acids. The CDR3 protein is CSAGTGPSYEQYF. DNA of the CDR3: TGCAGCGCAGGGACAGGGCCTTCCTACGAGCAGTACTTC.

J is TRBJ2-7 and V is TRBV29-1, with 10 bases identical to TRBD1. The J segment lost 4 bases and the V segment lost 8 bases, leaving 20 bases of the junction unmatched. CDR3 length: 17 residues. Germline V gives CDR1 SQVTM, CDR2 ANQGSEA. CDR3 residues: CSLIPGTGAAVFYEQYF. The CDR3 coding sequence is TGCAGCCTAATACCCGGGACAGGGGCGGCCGTGTTTTACGAGCAGTACTTC.

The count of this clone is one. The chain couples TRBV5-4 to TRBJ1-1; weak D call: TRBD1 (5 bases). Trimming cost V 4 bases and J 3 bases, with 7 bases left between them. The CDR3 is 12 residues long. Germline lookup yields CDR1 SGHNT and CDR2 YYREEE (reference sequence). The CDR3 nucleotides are TGTGCCAGCAGCCGGGACTACACTGAAGCTTTCTTT. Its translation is CASSRDYTEAFF. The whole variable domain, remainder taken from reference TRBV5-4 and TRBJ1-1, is ETGVTQSPTHLIKTRGQQVTLRCSSQSGHNTVSWYQQALGQGPQFIFQYYREEENGRGNFPPRFSGLQFPNYSSELNVNALELDDSALYLCASSRDYTEAFFGQGTRLTVV.

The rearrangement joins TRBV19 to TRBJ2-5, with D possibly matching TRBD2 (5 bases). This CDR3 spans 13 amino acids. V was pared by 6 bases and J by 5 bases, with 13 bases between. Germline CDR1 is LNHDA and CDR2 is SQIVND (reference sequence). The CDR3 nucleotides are TGTGCCAGTAGACCTCGGGGAAGGGAGACCCAGTACTTC. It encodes CASRPRGRETQYF.

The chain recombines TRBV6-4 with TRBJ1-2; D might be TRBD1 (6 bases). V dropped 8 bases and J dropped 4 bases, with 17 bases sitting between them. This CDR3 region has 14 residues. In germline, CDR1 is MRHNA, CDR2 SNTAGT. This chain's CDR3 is CASSPSDSSYGYTF. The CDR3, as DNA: TGTGCCAGCTCTCCGTCGGACAGTAGCTATGGCTACACCTTC.

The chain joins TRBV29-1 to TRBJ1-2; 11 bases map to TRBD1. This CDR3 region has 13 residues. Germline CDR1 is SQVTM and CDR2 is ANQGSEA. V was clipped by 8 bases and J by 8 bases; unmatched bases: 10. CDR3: CSLWTGGAEGYTF. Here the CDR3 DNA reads TGCAGCCTCTGGACAGGGGGCGCAGAAGGCTACACCTTC.

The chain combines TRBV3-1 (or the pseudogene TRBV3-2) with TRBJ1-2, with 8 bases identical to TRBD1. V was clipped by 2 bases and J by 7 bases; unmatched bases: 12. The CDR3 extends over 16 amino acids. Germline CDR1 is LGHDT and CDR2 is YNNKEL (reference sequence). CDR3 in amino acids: CASSQLTTGTGGGYTF. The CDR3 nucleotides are TGTGCCAGCAGCCAACTAACAACAGGGACAGGAGGTGGCTACACCTTC.

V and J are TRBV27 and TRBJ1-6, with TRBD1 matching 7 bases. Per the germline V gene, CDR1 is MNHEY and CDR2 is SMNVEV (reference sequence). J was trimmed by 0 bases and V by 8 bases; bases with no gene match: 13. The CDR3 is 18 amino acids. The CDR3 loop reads CASGSNDRVFSYNSPLHF. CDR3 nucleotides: TGTGCCAGCGGGTCGAACGACAGGGTGTTCTCCTATAATTCACCCCTCCACTTT.

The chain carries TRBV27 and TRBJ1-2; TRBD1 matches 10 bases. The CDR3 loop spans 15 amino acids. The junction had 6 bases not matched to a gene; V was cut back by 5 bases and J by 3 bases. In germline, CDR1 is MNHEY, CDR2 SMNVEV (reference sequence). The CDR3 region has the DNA TGTGCCAGCAGTCCAGGGACAGGGGAGGACTATGGCTACACCTTC. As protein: CASSPGTGEDYGYTF.

The CDR3 DNA is TGCAGTGCTGGCGGCTACACCTTC. It is translated as CSAGGYTF. The chain uses TRBV20-1 and TRBJ1-2; D is ambiguous. CDR1 is DFQATT and CDR2 is SNEGSKA in the germline V gene (reference sequence). The length of the CDR3 is 8 residues. V was pared by 5 bases and J by 8 bases, with 3 bases between.

This chain's CDR3 is CASGALGQGNYGYTF. CDR3 bases: TGTGCCAGCGGAGCCCTGGGACAGGGTAACTATGGCTACACCTTC. This chain connects TRBV3-1 (or the pseudogene TRBV3-2) to TRBJ1-2; 9 bases fit TRBD1. There are 15 residues in the CDR3. V shed 8 bases and J 1 base; nucleotides not matched to a gene: 8. Germline CDR1 is LGHDT and CDR2 is YNNKEL (reference sequence).

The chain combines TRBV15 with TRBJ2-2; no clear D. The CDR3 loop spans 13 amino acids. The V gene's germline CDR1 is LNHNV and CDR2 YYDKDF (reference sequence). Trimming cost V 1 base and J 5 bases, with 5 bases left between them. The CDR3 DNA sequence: TGTGCCACCAGCAGAGGGCGGACCGGGGAGCTGTTTTTT. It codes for CATSRGRTGELFF.

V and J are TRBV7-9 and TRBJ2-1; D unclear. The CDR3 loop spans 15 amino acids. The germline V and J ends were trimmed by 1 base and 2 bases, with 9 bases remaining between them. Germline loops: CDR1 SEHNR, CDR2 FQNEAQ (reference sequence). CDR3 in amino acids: CASSLDRGPYNEQFF. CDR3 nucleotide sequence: TGTGCCAGCAGCTTAGACCGCGGCCCCTACAATGAGCAGTTCTTC.

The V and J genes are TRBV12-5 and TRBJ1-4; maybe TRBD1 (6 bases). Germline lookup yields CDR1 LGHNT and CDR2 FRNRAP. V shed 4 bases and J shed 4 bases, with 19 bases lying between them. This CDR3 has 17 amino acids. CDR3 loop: CASGSRDNRGLNEKLFF. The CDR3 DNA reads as TGTGCTAGTGGTTCAAGGGACAATCGGGGCCTTAATGAAAAACTGTTTTTT. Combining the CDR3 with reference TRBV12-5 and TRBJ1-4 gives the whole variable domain DARVTQTPRHKVTEMGQEVTMRCQPILGHNTVFWYRQTMMQGLELLAYFRNRAPLDDSGMPKDRFSAEMPDATLATLKIQPSEPRDSAVYFCASGSRDNRGLNEKLFFGSGTQLSVL.